This T cell receptor beta chain is from a study of CD8 T cells in ankylosing spondylitis. Study observations and caveats: Characteristic of ankylosing spondylitis blood, it appeared, was a TCR beta motif comprising roughly 8 highly homologous variants.

TCRdb processed the 5' RACE reads anew with MiXCR; each CDR3 protein has one entry. The repertoire holds 330,000 or so distinct CDR3 sequences, with less than 9.5% as singletons. This clonotype was detected ten times or more. What it binds is not known. The germline gives CDR1 SGHRS, CDR2 YFSETQ. The CDR3 covers 15 residues. Deletions cut 4 bases from V and 0 bases from J, with 10 bases between. The chain links TRBV5-1 to TRBJ2-2, with D unresolved. The receptor comes from a male donor with ankylosing spondylitis. The specimen was blood, either unsorted or a sorted T cell fraction (not recorded which). This CDR3 is CASSVGRSNTGELFF. The CDR3 DNA reads TGCGCCAGCAGCGTCGGGCGATCGAACACCGGGGAGCTGTTTTTT.